The sample holds one count of the clone carrying this T cell receptor beta chain. Its antigen is as yet unknown. V lost 3 bases and J 6 bases, leaving 11 bases between the germline ends. CDR3 length equals 13 residues. Germline V gene lookup returns CDR1 SNHLY and CDR2 FYNNEI. The sample originates from a study of vaccination effects on CD4 cells after COVID-19. Overall study context: Following the second dose by a median of 72 days, the post-vaccine samples were obtained. Study-level results: Clones that were induced by infection or by vaccine showed marked contraction late after vaccination.

Scientists isolated CD4+ T cells after a roughly 10-day culture period ended. All study participants received two doses of BNT162b2 or mRNA-1273 vaccine. Vaccine recipients lacked prior SARS-CoV-2 infection and had negative nucleocapsid antibodies. Generated by immunoSEQ multiplex PCR, the TCRdb table keeps only in-frame clones and is missing some. The table has approximately 74,000 clones, roughly 75% seen once; the top ten hold approximately 2.4%. This chain uses TRBV2 with TRBJ1-1; perhaps TRBD1 as D (5 bases). Sample: CD4+ T cells from PBMCs cultured without peptide, taken after COVID-19 vaccination. This TCR derives from a human donor who received a COVID-19 vaccine. The CDR3 region is CASSDRGLSEAFF. CDR3 coding DNA: TGTGCCAGCAGTGATAGGGGTCTGTCTGAAGCTTTCTTT.